Listed below are T cell receptor beta chains from one sample, sequenced in a study of blood T cell repertoires in COVID-19. The assay was immunoSEQ multiplex PCR, and TCRdb's table has in-frame clones only and misses some. The data show tens of thousands of clones, 80% seen once. The sample taken for sequencing was peripheral blood. The receptors come from a human donor in a cohort sampled during active COVID-19. Both conserved end residues are part of each CDR3. D genes are given only for firm matches. Clone size is shown for a subset of rows, as once, few, many or a class of expanded clone.

v_call: TRBV3-1/TRBV3-2
clone_size: -
j_call: TRBJ2-1
d_call: TRBD2
cdr3_aa: CASRGLAGAPGNEQFF
cdr3_nt: TGTGCCAGCAGGGGACTAGCGGGGGCCCCCGGCAATGAGCAGTTCTTC

v_call: TRBV19
clone_size: -
j_call: TRBJ1-1
d_call: TRBD1
cdr3_aa: CASTPGTGDRYTEAFF
cdr3_nt: TGTGCCAGTACCCCCGGGACAGGGGATCGGTACACTGAAGCTTTCTTT

v_call: TRBV24-1
clone_size: -
j_call: TRBJ2-1
d_call: TRBD1
cdr3_aa: CATSSPLGQGISDEQFF
cdr3_nt: TGTGCCACCAGTTCCCCCCTGGGACAGGGGATCAGTGATGAGCAGTTCTTC

v_call: TRBV11-2
clone_size: -
j_call: TRBJ2-7
d_call: -
cdr3_aa: CASSLEAGRSYEQYF
cdr3_nt: TGTGCCAGCAGCTTAGAGGCTGGCCGCTCCTACGAGCAGTACTTC

v_call: TRBV19
clone_size: -
j_call: TRBJ1-5
d_call: -
cdr3_aa: CASSADGVPNQPQHF
cdr3_nt: TGTGCCAGTAGTGCCGACGGGGTCCCCAATCAGCCCCAGCATTTT

v_call: TRBV6-4
clone_size: -
j_call: TRBJ2-3
d_call: -
cdr3_aa: CASSDWVGGGTDTQYF
cdr3_nt: TGTGCCAGCAGTGACTGGGTGGGAGGAGGGACAGATACGCAGTATTTT

v_call: TRBV19
clone_size: -
j_call: TRBJ2-1
d_call: TRBD1
cdr3_aa: CASTTGGYNEQFF
cdr3_nt: TGTGCCAGTACGACAGGGGGTTACAATGAGCAGTTCTTC

v_call: TRBV18
clone_size: -
j_call: TRBJ2-7
d_call: TRBD1
cdr3_aa: CASSPAGQGFYEQYF
cdr3_nt: TGTGCCAGCTCACCCGCGGGACAGGGGTTCTACGAGCAGTACTTC

v_call: TRBV2
clone_size: -
j_call: TRBJ2-7
d_call: -
cdr3_aa: CASSDGGHYHEQYF
cdr3_nt: TGTGCCAGCAGTGATGGGGGACACTACCACGAGCAGTACTTC

v_call: TRBV5-1
clone_size: -
j_call: TRBJ1-1
d_call: -
cdr3_aa: CASSLALGATEAFF
cdr3_nt: TGCGCCAGCAGCTTGGCGCTAGGGGCGACTGAAGCTTTCTTT

v_call: TRBV7-8
clone_size: -
j_call: TRBJ2-5
d_call: -
cdr3_aa: CASSLFRPARDQETQYF
cdr3_nt: TGTGCCAGCAGCCTCTTTAGACCTGCGAGGGACCAAGAGACCCAGTACTTC

v_call: TRBV7-2
clone_size: -
j_call: TRBJ2-2
d_call: -
cdr3_aa: CASSFYTGELFF
cdr3_nt: TGTGCCAGCAGCTTCTACACCGGGGAGCTGTTTTTT

v_call: TRBV3-1/TRBV3-2
clone_size: once
j_call: TRBJ1-5
d_call: -
cdr3_aa: CASSQQSNQPQHF
cdr3_nt: TGTGCCAGCAGCCAGCAGAGCAATCAGCCCCAGCATTTT

v_call: TRBV27
clone_size: once
j_call: TRBJ1-6
d_call: -
cdr3_aa: CASKPGTSSPLHF
cdr3_nt: TGTGCCAGTAAACCCGGGACATCTTCACCCCTCCACTTT

v_call: TRBV2
clone_size: -
j_call: TRBJ2-4
d_call: -
cdr3_aa: CASTGDAKNIQYF
cdr3_nt: TGTGCCAGCACCGGGGATGCCAAAAACATTCAGTACTTC

v_call: TRBV5-6
clone_size: -
j_call: TRBJ1-2
d_call: TRBD1
cdr3_aa: CASSMTGGSYGYTF
cdr3_nt: TGTGCCAGCAGCATGACAGGGGGTTCCTATGGCTACACCTTC

v_call: TRBV29-1
clone_size: once
j_call: TRBJ1-2
d_call: TRBD1
cdr3_aa: CSVDRGDYGYTF
cdr3_nt: TGCAGCGTCGACAGGGGGGACTATGGCTACACCTTC

v_call: TRBV6-1
clone_size: few
j_call: TRBJ1-1
d_call: -
cdr3_aa: CASSEARRHYEAFF
cdr3_nt: TGTGCCAGCAGTGAAGCTCGTCGGCACTACGAAGCTTTCTTT

v_call: TRBV14
clone_size: -
j_call: TRBJ2-7
d_call: TRBD2
cdr3_aa: CASSHFGGGPPNEQYF
cdr3_nt: TGTGCCAGCAGCCATTTTGGGGGGGGTCCCCCTAACGAGCAGTACTTC

v_call: TRBV10-3
clone_size: -
j_call: TRBJ2-1
d_call: TRBD2
cdr3_aa: CAISAGTSGRGMVIEQFF
cdr3_nt: TGTGCCATCAGTGCCGGGACTAGCGGGAGGGGAATGGTTATTGAGCAGTTCTTC

v_call: TRBV7-9
clone_size: -
j_call: TRBJ1-5
d_call: TRBD1
cdr3_aa: CASSMAGGLNQPQHF
cdr3_nt: TGTGCCAGCAGCATGGCAGGGGGCCTCAATCAGCCCCAGCATTTT

v_call: TRBV3-1/TRBV3-2
clone_size: -
j_call: TRBJ2-1
d_call: TRBD2
cdr3_aa: CASSQRGGGSKFF
cdr3_nt: TGTGCCAGCAGCCAGCGCGGGGGAGGTTCGAAGTTCTTC

v_call: TRBV5-1
clone_size: -
j_call: TRBJ1-6
d_call: -
cdr3_aa: CASSLELRGSPLHF
cdr3_nt: TGCGCCAGCAGCTTGGAACTCCGGGGTTCACCCCTCCACTTT

v_call: TRBV2
clone_size: -
j_call: TRBJ1-6
d_call: TRBD1
cdr3_aa: CASSEEQGSPLHF
cdr3_nt: TGTGCCAGCAGTGAAGAACAGGGGTCGCCCCTCCACTTT

v_call: TRBV9
clone_size: -
j_call: TRBJ2-1
d_call: -
cdr3_aa: CASSVDRQPYNEQFF
cdr3_nt: TGTGCCAGCAGCGTAGACAGACAGCCCTACAATGAGCAGTTCTTC

v_call: TRBV19
clone_size: few
j_call: TRBJ2-2
d_call: -
cdr3_aa: CASRTILNTGELFF
cdr3_nt: TGTGCCAGTCGGACTATATTGAACACCGGGGAGCTGTTTTTT

v_call: TRBV6-5
clone_size: -
j_call: TRBJ1-2
d_call: -
cdr3_aa: CASSYAGAEGYTF
cdr3_nt: TGTGCCAGCAGTTATGCAGGGGCGGAGGGCTACACCTTC

v_call: TRBV6-6
clone_size: -
j_call: TRBJ1-4
d_call: -
cdr3_aa: CASGTGGATNEKLFF
cdr3_nt: TGTGCCAGCGGGACGGGGGGAGCAACTAATGAAAAACTGTTTTTT

v_call: TRBV3-1/TRBV3-2
clone_size: few
j_call: TRBJ1-2
d_call: -
cdr3_aa: CASSPGSHGYTF
cdr3_nt: TGTGCCAGCAGCCCGGGGAGCCATGGCTACACCTTC

v_call: TRBV5-6
clone_size: -
j_call: TRBJ2-3
d_call: -
cdr3_aa: CASSLDNPSTDTQYF
cdr3_nt: TGTGCCAGCAGCTTGGACAACCCTTCCACAGATACGCAGTATTTT

v_call: TRBV2
clone_size: many
j_call: TRBJ2-2
d_call: TRBD2
cdr3_aa: CASNGLASGGANTGELFF
cdr3_nt: TGTGCCAGCAACGGCTTGGCTAGCGGGGGGGCGAACACCGGGGAGCTGTTTTTT

v_call: TRBV5-1
clone_size: few
j_call: TRBJ2-7
d_call: TRBD1
cdr3_aa: CASFRGPNSYEQYF
cdr3_nt: TGCGCCAGCTTCAGGGGGCCAAACTCCTACGAGCAGTACTTC

v_call: TRBV10-2
clone_size: -
j_call: TRBJ1-3
d_call: -
cdr3_aa: CASRVGLSGNTIYF
cdr3_nt: TGCGCCAGCCGGGTAGGACTCTCTGGAAACACCATATATTTT

v_call: TRBV7-2
clone_size: -
j_call: TRBJ2-5
d_call: TRBD2
cdr3_aa: CASSAGWTSGARDQYF
cdr3_nt: TGTGCCAGCAGCGCGGGGTGGACTAGCGGGGCCAGGGACCAGTACTTC

v_call: TRBV9
clone_size: -
j_call: TRBJ2-3
d_call: TRBD2
cdr3_aa: CASTVGGRRADTQYF
cdr3_nt: TGTGCCAGCACCGTCGGCGGGAGGCGTGCAGATACGCAGTATTTT

v_call: TRBV2
clone_size: -
j_call: TRBJ1-2
d_call: TRBD1
cdr3_aa: CAGYRGKGSDGYTF
cdr3_nt: TGTGCCGGTTACAGGGGTAAGGGGTCGGATGGCTACACCTTC

v_call: TRBV5-1
clone_size: -
j_call: TRBJ2-1
d_call: -
cdr3_aa: CASRTGDYRAAEQFF
cdr3_nt: TGCGCCAGCAGGACAGGCGACTACCGGGCCGCTGAGCAGTTCTTC

v_call: TRBV9
clone_size: once
j_call: TRBJ2-1
d_call: -
cdr3_aa: CASSVEVSPNEQFF
cdr3_nt: TGTGCCAGCAGCGTAGAAGTGAGTCCCAATGAGCAGTTCTTC

v_call: TRBV18
clone_size: few
j_call: TRBJ1-2
d_call: TRBD1
cdr3_aa: CASSLQGDYGYTF
cdr3_nt: TGTGCCAGCTCGCTACAGGGGGACTATGGCTACACCTTC

v_call: TRBV18
clone_size: once
j_call: TRBJ2-2
d_call: -
cdr3_aa: CASSPEGGPNTGELFF
cdr3_nt: TGTGCCAGCTCACCAGAAGGAGGCCCGAACACCGGGGAGCTGTTTTTT

v_call: TRBV29-1
clone_size: -
j_call: TRBJ1-1
d_call: -
cdr3_aa: CSVQKQGNTEAFF
cdr3_nt: TGCAGCGTTCAAAAACAGGGAAACACTGAAGCTTTCTTT

v_call: TRBV7-2
clone_size: -
j_call: TRBJ1-6
d_call: -
cdr3_aa: CASSLPPGLSSYNSPLHF
cdr3_nt: TGTGCCAGCAGCTTACCGCCCGGACTGAGCTCCTATAATTCACCCCTCCACTTT